This T cell receptor (beta chain) was recovered during a study of CD8 T cells in Susac syndrome. The germline V and J ends were trimmed by 1 base and 2 bases, with 13 bases remaining between them. Germline V gene sequence: CDR1 GTSNPN, CDR2 SVGIG (reference sequence). The CDR3 is 15 residues long. TCR beta was sequenced from blood CD8+ and CD4+ T cells. Reverse transcription of roughly 0.45 to 1 ug RNA was performed with random hexamers. Using its own MiXCR run on the immunoSEQ multiplex PCR reads, TCRdb lists one record per CDR3 protein. The top ten clones hold approximately 0.38% of a sample with 73,000 or so distinct CDR3 sequences, over 85% of them seen once.

The sequenced sample consisted of CD8+ T cells from PBMCs. The source is a human donor with multiple sclerosis. The chain links TRBV30 to TRBJ2-3, with D perhaps matching TRBD2 (5 bases). The CDR3: CAWSEKRILTDTQYF. Written as DNA, the CDR3 is TGTGCCTGGAGTGAGAAGCGGATTCTCACAGATACGCAGTATTTT.